A selection of T cell receptor beta chains follows, all from one sample in a study of T cell changes during pregnancy in multiple sclerosis. Profiled with immunoSEQ multiplex PCR; TCRdb holds only in-frame clones, not every one. Altogether tens of thousands of clones are present, about 89% being singletons, with the ten largest covering about 13%. The sequencing here drew on CD8+ T cells from peripheral blood mononuclear cells, taken in the first trimester of pregnancy. These receptors all come from a female donor in good health, enrolled as a control in a pregnancy study. Both conserved end residues are trimmed from each CDR3. Fields, in order: CDR3 length, V gene, CDR3 protein.

12 TRBV6-1 ASSSGTGGTEAF
14 TRBV19 ASSIGPSWGDNEQF
12 TRBV7-9 ASSLDRARYEQY
11 TRBV5-6 ASSLQGLYGYT
10 TRBV7-8 ASRRANSPLH
12 TRBV2 ASHDSGSYNEQF
13 TRBV7-3 ASSARRDRGREQY
15 TRBV28 ASRGVTGGAPNEKLF
15 TRBV28 ASSFHPPGGMNQPQH
13 TRBV6-1 ASSEAQGGANVLT
14 TRBV7-8 ASSLAWTVPNSPLH
12 TRBV7-9 ASSGPGGLHTQY
11 TRBV11-1 ASSGHSGNTIY
10 TRBV28 ASSLGGREQY
15 TRBV2 ASSEAIKAGLTYEQY
14 TRBV5-1 ASSLDLGSSYNEQF
13 TRBV28 ASRRTGGIWTEAF
13 TRBV13 ASSSGLAEKDTQY
13 TRBV6-5 ASSWTGTGGYEQY
14 TRBV6-5 ASSHSEGQGYSPLH
11 TRBV9 ASSPRGNTEAF
15 TRBV7-6 ASSLDHPGGLNYEQY
13 TRBV5-6 ASSDTGGRNYGYT
12 TRBV27 ASRGLAGVGEQF
11 TRBV5-1 ASSSGSRTEAF
11 TRBV5-4 ASSLPGAYGYT
11 TRBV11-2 ASSALTGYEQY
15 TRBV18 ASSPPRTGLSNQPQH
11 TRBV27 ASSFSDTGELF
10 TRBV21-1 ANRGGDTEAF